This T cell receptor (beta chain) appears in the sequencing data of a study of T-cell reconstitution after alpha-beta-depleted transplantation in children. This clonotype was detected ten times or more. As it was prepared, the TCRbeta library received unique molecular identifiers. TCRdb called the PCR reads again in MiXCR, with one record for every CDR3 protein. The repertoire holds some 150,000 distinct CDR3 sequences, with about 8.8% as singletons. CDR3 length: 13 amino acids. V was clipped by 6 bases and J by 1 base; unmatched bases: 2. Germline assignment: CDR1 MDHEN and CDR2 SYDVKM. This sequence originates from a female patient aged 2 to 10 who had a stem cell transplant for congenital amegakaryocytic thrombocytopenia, so the T cells may come from the graft donor. The sample was PBMCs, mostly from graft donor cells, taken 180 days after TCRalphabeta/CD19-depleted stem cell transplant. The rearrangement links TRBV28 to TRBJ1-1; 7 nucleotides line up with TRBD1. The DNA of the CDR3 is TGTGCCAGCAGATGGACAGGGAACACTGAAGCTTTCTTT. Translated, it gives CASRWTGNTEAFF. Full variable domain (rest looked up from reference TRBV28 and TRBJ1-1): DVKVTQSSRYLVKRTGEKVFLECVQDMDHENMFWYRQDPGLGLRLIYFSYDVKMKEKGDIPEGYSVSREKKERFSLILESASTNQTSMYLCASRWTGNTEAFFGQGTRLTVV.